This T cell receptor (beta chain) was captured by sequencing in a study of STAT5B mutations in CD4+ large granular lymphocyte leukemia. In this sample, this clone turned up a few times. Germline loops: CDR1 ENHRY, CDR2 SYGVKD. The CDR3 extends over 11 amino acids. Trimming shortened V by 0 bases and J by 5 bases, and 2 bases separated the two germline ends. Sequencing used immunoSEQ multiplex PCR; TCRdb keeps in-frame clones, though not all of them. The table shows approximately 20,000 clones, with 70% to 75% occurring only once. The clonotype originates from a human donor in good health. Sequencing input: CD4+ T cells from blood buffy coats. The rearrangement uses TRBV10-3 and TRBJ2-7; D ambiguous. CDR3 protein: CAISESNEQYF. The CDR3 DNA sequence: TGTGCCATCAGTGAGTCCAACGAGCAGTACTTC.